This T cell receptor beta chain was documented in a study of T-cell memory formation after mild COVID-19. Background on the study: In these data, TCR clusters were largely donor specific. Whole-study findings and limits: Confirmation was lacking for SARS-CoV-2 specificity of second-wave clones that peaked on day 37.

As for this clonotype: Its matching antigen is unknown.

From the 5' RACE reads, TCRdb called clonotypes with MiXCR, one entry per CDR3 protein. This table has nearly 200,000 distinct CDR3 sequences, 15% to 20% appearing once. This TCR derives from an adult woman who had mild COVID-19 (a few samples of this study predate the infection). Cell type and time point are not known. Sequenced sample: PBMCs or a T cell subset sorted from them (not recorded which).

CDR3 DNA: TGTGCCAGCAGCCAAACTAGAAACTCCTACAATGAGCAGTTCTTC. Protein: CASSQTRNSYNEQFF. The chain joins TRBV3-1 to TRBJ2-1; TRBD2 might be the D (5 bases). The CDR3 spans 15 residues. V was shortened by 2 bases and J by 0 bases, with 8 bases between the two germline ends. Germline CDR1 reads LGHDT; CDR2 reads YNNKEL (reference sequence).